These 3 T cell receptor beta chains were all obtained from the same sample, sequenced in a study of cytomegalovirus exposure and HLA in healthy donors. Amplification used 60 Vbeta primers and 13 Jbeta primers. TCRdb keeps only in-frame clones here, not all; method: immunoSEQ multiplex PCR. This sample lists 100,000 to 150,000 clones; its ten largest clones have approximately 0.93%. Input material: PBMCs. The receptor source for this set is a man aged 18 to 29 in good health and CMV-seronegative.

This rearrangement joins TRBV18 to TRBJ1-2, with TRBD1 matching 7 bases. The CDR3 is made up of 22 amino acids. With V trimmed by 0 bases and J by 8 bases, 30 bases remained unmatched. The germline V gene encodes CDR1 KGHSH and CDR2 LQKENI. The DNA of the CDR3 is TGTGCCAGCTCACCACCGAGGGGGCGAGTAGGTTTCCCCGCGGACCTGTCTTACGGCTACACCTTC. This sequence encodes CASSPPRGRVGFPADLSYGYTF.

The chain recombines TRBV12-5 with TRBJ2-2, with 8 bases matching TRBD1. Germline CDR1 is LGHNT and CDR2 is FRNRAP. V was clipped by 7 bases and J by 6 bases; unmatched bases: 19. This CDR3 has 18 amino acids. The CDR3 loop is CASALGAGGPPTPGELFF. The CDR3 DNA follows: TGTGCTAGTGCCTTGGGGGCAGGGGGCCCCCCAACACCCGGGGAGCTGTTTTTT.

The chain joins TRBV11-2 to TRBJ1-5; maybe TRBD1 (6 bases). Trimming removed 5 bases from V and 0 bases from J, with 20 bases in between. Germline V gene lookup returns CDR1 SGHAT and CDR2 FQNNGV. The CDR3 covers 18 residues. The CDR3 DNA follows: TGTGCCAGCAGCACCCCCCGGGGGGCGAAGAGTAGCAATCAGCCCCAGCATTTT. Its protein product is CASSTPRGAKSSNQPQHF.